This TCR beta chain emerged from a study of tumor-infiltrating lymphocytes in primary liver carcinoma. Study-level background: Staged T1-T3 N0M0, the tumors had sizes that ranged from roughly 4.2 to 10 cm across.

The authors made TCR beta cDNA from around 500 ng total RNA with a constant-region primer. Slightly modified ARM-PCR with three nested multiplex PCR rounds yielded TCR beta libraries. The first two PCR rounds used TRBV1-TRBV30 primers with a Cbeta primer, approximately 10 cycles each. TCRdb reprocessed the multiplex PCR reads with MiXCR, giving one entry per CDR3 protein. Of some 190,000 distinct CDR3 sequences detected, roughly three fifths appear once; the ten largest clones hold roughly 76%. The researchers obtained blood RNA from unsorted whole blood and also extracted germline DNA. Concerning this clonotype itself: Antigen: not known.

Study-wide results and caveats: Blood trailed tumors significantly in top-250-clone fraction (p = 0.039).

Germline CDR1 is SGHNT and CDR2 is YYREEE (reference sequence). The CDR3 loop spans 14 amino acids. Trimming took 2 bases from V and 4 from J, leaving 12 bases between them. The gene calls are TRBV5-4 and TRBJ1-1; a weak D match, TRBD1 (5 bases). The clonotype comes from a man in his forties with primary liver carcinoma and hepatitis B virus infection. Material for sequencing was peripheral blood. CDR3 sequence (DNA): TGTGCCAGCAGCTTCGGAGACGGGGGCACTGAAGCTTTCTTT. Protein sequence: CASSFGDGGTEAFF.